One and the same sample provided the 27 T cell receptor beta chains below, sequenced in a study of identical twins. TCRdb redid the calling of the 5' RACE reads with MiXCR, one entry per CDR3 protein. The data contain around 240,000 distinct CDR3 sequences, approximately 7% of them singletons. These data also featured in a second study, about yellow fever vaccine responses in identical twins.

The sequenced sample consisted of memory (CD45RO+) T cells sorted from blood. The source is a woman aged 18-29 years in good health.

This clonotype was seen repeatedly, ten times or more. The CDR3 loop is CASSYTPDRSPLYF. The CDR3 bases are TGTGCCAGCAGTTACACTCCCGACAGGTCTCCGTTATATTTT. This chain uses TRBV6-5 with TRBJ1-3, with D maybe TRBD1 (6 bases). CDR3 size: 14 residues. Per germline, CDR1 MNHEY and CDR2 SVGAGI. The germline V and J ends were trimmed by 2 bases and 14 bases, with 19 bases remaining between them.

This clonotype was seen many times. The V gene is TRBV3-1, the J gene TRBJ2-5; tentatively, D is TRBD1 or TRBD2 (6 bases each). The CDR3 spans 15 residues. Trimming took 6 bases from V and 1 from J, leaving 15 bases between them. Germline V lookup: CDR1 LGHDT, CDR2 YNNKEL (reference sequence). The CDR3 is CASSLRRGVQETQYF. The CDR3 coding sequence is TGTGCCAGCAGTCTCAGAAGGGGGGTCCAAGAGACCCAGTACTTC.

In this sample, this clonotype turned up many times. The CDR3 sequence is CASSRDLWTGTSYTF. As DNA, the CDR3 is TGTGCCAGCAGCCGCGACCTTTGGACAGGGACAAGCTACACCTTC. The V call is TRBV7-9, the J call TRBJ1-2, with 8 bases lining up with TRBD1. CDR3 length: 15 residues. Germline CDR1 reads SEHNR; CDR2 reads FQNEAQ (reference sequence). V was clipped by 5 bases and J by 9 bases; unmatched bases: 14.

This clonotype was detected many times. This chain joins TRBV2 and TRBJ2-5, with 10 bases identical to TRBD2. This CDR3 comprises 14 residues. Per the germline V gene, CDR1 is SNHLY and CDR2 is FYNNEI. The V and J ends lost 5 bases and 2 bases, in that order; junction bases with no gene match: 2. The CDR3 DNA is TGTGCCAGCAGTCGGACTAGCGGACAAGAGACCCAGTACTTC. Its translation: CASSRTSGQETQYF. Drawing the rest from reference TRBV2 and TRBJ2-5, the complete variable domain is EPEVTQTPSHQVTQMGQEVILRCVPISNHLYFYWYRQILGQKVEFLVSFYNNEISEKSEIFDDQFSVERPDGSNFTLKIRSTKLEDSAMYFCASSRTSGQETQYFGPGTRLLVL.

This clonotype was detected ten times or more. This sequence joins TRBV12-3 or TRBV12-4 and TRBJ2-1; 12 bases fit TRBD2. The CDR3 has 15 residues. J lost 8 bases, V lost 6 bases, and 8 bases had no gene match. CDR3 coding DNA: TGTGCCAGCAGATCCGGGACTAGCGGGTTCGATGAGCAGTTCTTC. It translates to CASRSGTSGFDEQFF.

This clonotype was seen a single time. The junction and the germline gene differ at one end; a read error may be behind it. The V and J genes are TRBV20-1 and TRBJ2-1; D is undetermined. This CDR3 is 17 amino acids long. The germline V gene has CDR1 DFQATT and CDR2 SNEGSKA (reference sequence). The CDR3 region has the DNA TGCTGTGCTAGTGAGCCACAACGCCACATCGATTACAATGAGCAGTTCTTC. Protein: CCASEPQRHIDYNEQFF.

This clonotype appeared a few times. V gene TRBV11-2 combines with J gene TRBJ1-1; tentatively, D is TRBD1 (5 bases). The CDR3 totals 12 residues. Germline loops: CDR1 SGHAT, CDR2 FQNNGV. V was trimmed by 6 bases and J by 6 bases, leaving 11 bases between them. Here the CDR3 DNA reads TGTGCCAGCAGGGGGGTCTTGGCTGAAGCTTTCTTT. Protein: CASRGVLAEAFF.

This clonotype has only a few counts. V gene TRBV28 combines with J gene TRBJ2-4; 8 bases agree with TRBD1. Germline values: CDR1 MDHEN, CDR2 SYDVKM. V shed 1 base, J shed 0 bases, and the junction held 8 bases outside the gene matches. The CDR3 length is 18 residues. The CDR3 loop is CASSLFAGQALAKNIQYF. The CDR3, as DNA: TGTGCCAGCAGTTTATTTGCGGGACAGGCATTAGCCAAAAACATTCAGTACTTC.

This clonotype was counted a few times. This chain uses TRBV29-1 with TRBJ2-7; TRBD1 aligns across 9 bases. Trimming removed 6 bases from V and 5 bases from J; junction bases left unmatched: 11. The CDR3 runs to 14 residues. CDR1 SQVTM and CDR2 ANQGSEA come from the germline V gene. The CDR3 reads CSVAAGTGQHEQYF. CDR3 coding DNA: TGCAGCGTGGCTGCCGGGACAGGGCAACACGAGCAGTACTTC.

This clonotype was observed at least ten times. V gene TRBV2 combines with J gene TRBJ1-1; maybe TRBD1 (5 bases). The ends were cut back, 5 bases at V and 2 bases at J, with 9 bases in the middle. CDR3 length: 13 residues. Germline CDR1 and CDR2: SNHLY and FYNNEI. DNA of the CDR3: TGTGCCAGCAGTCCAGGGTACAACACTGAAGCTTTCTTT. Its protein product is CASSPGYNTEAFF.

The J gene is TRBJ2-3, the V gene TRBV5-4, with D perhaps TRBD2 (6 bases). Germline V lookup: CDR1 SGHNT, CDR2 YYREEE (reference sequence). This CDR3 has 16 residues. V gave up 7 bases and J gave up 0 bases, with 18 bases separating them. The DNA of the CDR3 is TGTGCCAGCGGCCCTGGGCTAGCGCCTAGCACAGATACGCAGTATTTT. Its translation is CASGPGLAPSTDTQYF. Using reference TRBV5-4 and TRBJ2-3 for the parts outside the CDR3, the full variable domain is ETGVTQSPTHLIKTRGQQVTLRCSSQSGHNTVSWYQQALGQGPQFIFQYYREEENGRGNFPPRFSGLQFPNYSSELNVNALELDDSALYLCASGPGLAPSTDTQYFGPGTRLTVL.

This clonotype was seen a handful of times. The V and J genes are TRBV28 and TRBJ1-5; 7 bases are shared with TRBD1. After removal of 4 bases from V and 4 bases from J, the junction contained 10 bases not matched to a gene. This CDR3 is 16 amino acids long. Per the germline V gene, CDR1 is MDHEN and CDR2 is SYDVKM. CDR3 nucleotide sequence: TGTGCCAGCAGTTGGGGACCCGGACAGGTAAATCAGCCCCAGCATTTT. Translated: CASSWGPGQVNQPQHF.

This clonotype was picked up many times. This chain's CDR3 is CSVKGVSGGHNEQFF. The CDR3 region has the DNA TGCAGCGTAAAAGGGGTTAGCGGGGGCCACAATGAGCAGTTCTTC. The chain is built from TRBV29-1 and TRBJ2-1; 9 positions match TRBD2. CDR1 is SQVTM and CDR2 is ANQGSEA in the germline V gene. This CDR3 has 15 residues. J lost 5 bases, V lost 6 bases, and 11 bases had no gene match.

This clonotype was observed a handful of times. The CDR3 region has the DNA TGCAGCGTTGAACTACCGCCCGGCGACGAGCAGTACTTC. Amino acids: CSVELPPGDEQYF. This sequence joins TRBV29-1 and TRBJ2-7; no clear D gene. This CDR3 has 13 amino acids. The germline V gene has CDR1 SQVTM and CDR2 ANQGSEA. V lost 2 bases and J 5 bases, leaving 13 bases between the germline ends.

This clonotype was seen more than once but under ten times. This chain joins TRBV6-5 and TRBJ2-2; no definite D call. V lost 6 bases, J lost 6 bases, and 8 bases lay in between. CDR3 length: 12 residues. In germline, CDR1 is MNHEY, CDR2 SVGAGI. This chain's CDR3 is CASSPLSGELFF. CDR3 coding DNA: TGTGCCAGCAGCCCCTTGTCCGGGGAGCTGTTTTTT.

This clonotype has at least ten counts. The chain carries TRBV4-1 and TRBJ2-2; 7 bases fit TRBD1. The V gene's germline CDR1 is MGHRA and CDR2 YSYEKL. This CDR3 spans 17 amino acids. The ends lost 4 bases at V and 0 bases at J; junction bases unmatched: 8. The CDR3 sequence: CASSPGGVPANTGELFF. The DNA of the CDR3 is TGCGCCAGCAGCCCAGGGGGAGTACCCGCGAACACCGGGGAGCTGTTTTTT.

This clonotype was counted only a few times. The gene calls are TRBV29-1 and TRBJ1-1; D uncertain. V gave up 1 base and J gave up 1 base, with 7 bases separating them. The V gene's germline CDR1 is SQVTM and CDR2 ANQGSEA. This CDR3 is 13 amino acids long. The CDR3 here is CSVEGSTNTEAFF. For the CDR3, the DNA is TGCAGCGTTGAAGGCAGTACGAACACTGAAGCTTTCTTT.

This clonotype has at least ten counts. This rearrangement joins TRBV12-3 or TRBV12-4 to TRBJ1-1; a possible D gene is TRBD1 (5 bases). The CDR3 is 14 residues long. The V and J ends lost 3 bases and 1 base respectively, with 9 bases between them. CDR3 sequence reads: CASSFGARNTEAFF. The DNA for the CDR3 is TGTGCCAGCAGTTTCGGGGCCCGGAACACTGAAGCTTTCTTT.

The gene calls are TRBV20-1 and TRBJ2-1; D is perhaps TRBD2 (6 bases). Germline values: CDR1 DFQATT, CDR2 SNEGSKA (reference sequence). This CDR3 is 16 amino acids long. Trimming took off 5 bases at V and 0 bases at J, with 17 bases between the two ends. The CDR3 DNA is TGCAGTGCTGCCGGGACTGACGAGAGCTCCTACAATGAGCAGTTCTTC. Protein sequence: CSAAGTDESSYNEQFF.

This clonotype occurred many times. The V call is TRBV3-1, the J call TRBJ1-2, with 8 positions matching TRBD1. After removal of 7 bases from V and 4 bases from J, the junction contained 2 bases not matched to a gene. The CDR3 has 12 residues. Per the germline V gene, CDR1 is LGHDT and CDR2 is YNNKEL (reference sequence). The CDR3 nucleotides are TGTGCCAGCACTACAGGGGGCTATGGCTACACCTTC. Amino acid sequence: CASTTGGYGYTF. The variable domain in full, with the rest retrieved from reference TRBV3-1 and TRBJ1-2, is DTAVSQTPKYLVTQMGNDKSIKCEQNLGHDTMYWYKQDSKKFLKIMFSYNNKELIINETVPNRFSPKSPDKAHLNLHINSLELGDSAVYFCASTTGGYGYTFGSGTRLTVV.

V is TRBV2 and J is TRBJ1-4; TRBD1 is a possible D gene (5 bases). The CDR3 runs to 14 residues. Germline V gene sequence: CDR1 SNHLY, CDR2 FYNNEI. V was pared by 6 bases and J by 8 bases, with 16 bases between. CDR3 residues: CASRQAQVYEKLFF. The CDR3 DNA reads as TGTGCCAGCAGACAGGCACAGGTTTACGAAAAACTGTTTTTT.

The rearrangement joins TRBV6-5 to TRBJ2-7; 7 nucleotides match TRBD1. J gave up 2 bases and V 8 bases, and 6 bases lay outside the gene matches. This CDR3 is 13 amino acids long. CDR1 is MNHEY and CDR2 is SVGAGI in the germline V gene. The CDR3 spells CASGYRGPYEQYF. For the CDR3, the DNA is TGTGCCAGCGGGTACAGGGGCCCCTACGAGCAGTACTTC.

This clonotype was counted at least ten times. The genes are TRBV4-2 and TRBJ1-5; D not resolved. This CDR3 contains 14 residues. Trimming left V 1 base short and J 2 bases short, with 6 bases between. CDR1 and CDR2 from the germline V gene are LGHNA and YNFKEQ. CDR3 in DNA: TGTGCCAGCAGCCAAGGGGAACGCAATCAGCCCCAGCATTTT. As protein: CASSQGERNQPQHF.

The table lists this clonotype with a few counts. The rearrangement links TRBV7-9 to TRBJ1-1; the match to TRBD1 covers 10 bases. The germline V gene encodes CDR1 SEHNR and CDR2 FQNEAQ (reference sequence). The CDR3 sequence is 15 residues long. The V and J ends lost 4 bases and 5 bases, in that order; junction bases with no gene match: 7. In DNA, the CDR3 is TGTGCCAGCAGCTCGCTAGGACAGGGGGGAACTGAAGCTTTCTTT. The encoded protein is CASSSLGQGGTEAFF.

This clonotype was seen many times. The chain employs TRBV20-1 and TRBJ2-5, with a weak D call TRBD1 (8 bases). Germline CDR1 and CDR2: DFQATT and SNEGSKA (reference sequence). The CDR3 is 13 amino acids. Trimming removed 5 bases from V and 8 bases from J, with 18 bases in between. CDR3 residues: CSAPRTGRDTQYF. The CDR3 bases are TGCAGTGCTCCCAGGACAGGGAGGGACACCCAGTACTTC.

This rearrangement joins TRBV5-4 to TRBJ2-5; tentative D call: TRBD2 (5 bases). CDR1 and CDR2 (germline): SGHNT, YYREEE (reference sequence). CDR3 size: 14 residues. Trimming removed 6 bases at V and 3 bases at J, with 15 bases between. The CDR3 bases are TGTGCCAGCAAATCGTGGGAGTGGGAAGAGACCCAGTACTTC. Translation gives CASKSWEWEETQYF. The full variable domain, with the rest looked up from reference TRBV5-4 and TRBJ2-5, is ETGVTQSPTHLIKTRGQQVTLRCSSQSGHNTVSWYQQALGQGPQFIFQYYREEENGRGNFPPRFSGLQFPNYSSELNVNALELDDSALYLCASKSWEWEETQYFGPGTRLLVL.

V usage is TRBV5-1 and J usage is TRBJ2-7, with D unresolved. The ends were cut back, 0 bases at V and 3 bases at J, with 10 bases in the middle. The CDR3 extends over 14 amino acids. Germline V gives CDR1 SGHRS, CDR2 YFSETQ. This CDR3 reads CASSLGGPHYEQYV. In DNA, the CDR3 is TGCGCCAGCAGCTTGGGAGGACCCCACTACGAGCAGTACGTC.